This entry describes one T cell receptor beta chain. This entry is derived from a study of blood T cell repertoires in COVID-19. Study at large: Samples of COVID-19 (acute and convalescent) were obtained from the United States, Italy and Spain. The cDNA or gDNA used as material had been derived from T cells, B-cell-depleted T cells, or PBMCs.

In the source study's methods: Scientists estimated how many nucleated cells there were by amplifying reference gene primers. Method: immunoSEQ multiplex PCR; TCRdb's copy keeps in-frame clones and lacks some. The V and J calls and clone size come from that table; D and trimming were worked out from the DNA. The sample holds about 32,000 clones, 86% seen once. Trimming stripped 5 bases from V and 4 bases from J, with 14 bases between. This CDR3 is built from 14 residues. CDR1 SGHTA and CDR2 FQGTGA come from the germline V gene. The receptor was isolated from an elderly woman with active or convalescent COVID-19. The specimen was peripheral blood. The chain has TRBV7-3 and TRBJ1-1; tentatively, D is TRBD1 (6 bases). The DNA of the CDR3 is TGTGCCAGCAGCACATACAGGGATGGCACTGAAGCTTTCTTT. This sequence encodes CASSTYRDGTEAFF.